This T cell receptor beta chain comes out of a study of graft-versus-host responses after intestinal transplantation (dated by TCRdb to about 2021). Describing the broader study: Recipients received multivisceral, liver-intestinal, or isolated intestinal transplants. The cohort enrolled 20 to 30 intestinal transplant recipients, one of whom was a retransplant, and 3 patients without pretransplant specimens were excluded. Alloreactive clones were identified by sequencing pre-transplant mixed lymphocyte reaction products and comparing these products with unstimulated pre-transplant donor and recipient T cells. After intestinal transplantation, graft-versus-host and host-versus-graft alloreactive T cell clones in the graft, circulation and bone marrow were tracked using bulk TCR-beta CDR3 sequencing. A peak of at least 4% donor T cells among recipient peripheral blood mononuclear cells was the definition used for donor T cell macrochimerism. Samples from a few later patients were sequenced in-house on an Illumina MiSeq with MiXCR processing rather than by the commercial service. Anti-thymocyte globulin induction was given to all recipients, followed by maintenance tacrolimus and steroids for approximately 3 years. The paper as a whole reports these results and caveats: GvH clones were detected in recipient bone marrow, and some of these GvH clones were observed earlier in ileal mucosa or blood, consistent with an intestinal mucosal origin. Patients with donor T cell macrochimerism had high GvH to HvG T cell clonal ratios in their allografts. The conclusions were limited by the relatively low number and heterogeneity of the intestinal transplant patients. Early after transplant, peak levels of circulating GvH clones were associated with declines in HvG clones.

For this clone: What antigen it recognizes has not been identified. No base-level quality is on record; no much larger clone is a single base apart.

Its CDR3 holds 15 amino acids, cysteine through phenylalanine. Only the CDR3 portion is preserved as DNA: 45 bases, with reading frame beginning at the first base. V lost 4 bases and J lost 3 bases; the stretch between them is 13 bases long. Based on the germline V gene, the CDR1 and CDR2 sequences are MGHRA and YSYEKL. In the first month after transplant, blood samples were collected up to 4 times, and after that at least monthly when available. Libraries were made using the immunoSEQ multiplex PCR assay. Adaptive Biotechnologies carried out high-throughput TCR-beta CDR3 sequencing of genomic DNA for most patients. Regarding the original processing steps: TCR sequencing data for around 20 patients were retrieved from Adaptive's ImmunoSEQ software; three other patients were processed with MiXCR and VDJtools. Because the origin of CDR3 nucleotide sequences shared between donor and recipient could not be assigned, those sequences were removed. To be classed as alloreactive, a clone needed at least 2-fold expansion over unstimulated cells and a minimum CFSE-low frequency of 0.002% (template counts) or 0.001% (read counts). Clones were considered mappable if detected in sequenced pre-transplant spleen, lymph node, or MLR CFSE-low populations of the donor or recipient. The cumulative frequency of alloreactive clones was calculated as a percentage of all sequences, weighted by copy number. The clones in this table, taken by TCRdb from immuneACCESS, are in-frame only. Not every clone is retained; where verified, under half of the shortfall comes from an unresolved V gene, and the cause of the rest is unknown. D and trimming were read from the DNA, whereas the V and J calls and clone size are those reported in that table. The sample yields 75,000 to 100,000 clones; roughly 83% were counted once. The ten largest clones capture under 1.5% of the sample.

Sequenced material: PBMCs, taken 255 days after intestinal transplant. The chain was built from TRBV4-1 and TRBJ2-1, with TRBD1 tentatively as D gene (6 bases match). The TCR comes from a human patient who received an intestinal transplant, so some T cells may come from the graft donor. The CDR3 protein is CASSLSRGYYNEQFF. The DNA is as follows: TGCGCCAGCAGCCTATCTAGGGGGTACTACAATGAGCAGTTCTTC.